This T cell receptor beta chain originates from a study of T cells expressing NK-cell markers. Study as a whole: Underlying the TCR beta repertoires were sorted CD3+CD56+NKG2C+, CD3+CD56+NKG2C- and CD3+CD56-NKG2C+ T cells. Broader study findings: NKG2C+ dominant clonotypes from 5 to 7 donors made up about 1.0-7.0% of CD8+ T cells.

UMIs were included in TCR beta cDNA generated by 5'RACE template switching. TCRdb reanalyzed the 5' RACE reads and collapses them to one entry per CDR3 protein, without DNA. Its listing shows over 200,000 distinct CDR3 sequences. Concerning this clonotype: Its antigen is still unknown.

Sequenced sample: blood T cells: a sorted CD56 or NKG2C T cell subset, CD4+ or CD8+ T cells, or bulk PBMC T cells (not recorded which). The sequence came from a man younger than 35 in good health.

CDR3 sequence: CAWSVGSGPQYF. The chain carries TRBV30 and TRBJ2-3; the D gene TCRdb calls, TRBD2, cannot be checked with no DNA. The CDR3 length is 12 residues. CDR1 is GTSNPN, CDR2 SVGIG, per germline (reference sequence).